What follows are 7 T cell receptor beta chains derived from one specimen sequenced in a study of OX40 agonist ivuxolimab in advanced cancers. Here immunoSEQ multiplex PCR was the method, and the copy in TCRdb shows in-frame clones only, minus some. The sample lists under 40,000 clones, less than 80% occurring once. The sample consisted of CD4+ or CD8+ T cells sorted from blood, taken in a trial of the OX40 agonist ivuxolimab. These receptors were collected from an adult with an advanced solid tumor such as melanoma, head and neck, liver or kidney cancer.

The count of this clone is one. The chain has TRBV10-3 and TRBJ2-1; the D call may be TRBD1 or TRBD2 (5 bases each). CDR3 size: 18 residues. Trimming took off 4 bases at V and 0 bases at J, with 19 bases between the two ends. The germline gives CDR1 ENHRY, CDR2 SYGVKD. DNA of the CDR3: TGTGCCATCAGTGGCCAGGCCGGGGCCCCGAGCTCCTACAATGAGCAGTTCTTC. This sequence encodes CAISGQAGAPSSYNEQFF.

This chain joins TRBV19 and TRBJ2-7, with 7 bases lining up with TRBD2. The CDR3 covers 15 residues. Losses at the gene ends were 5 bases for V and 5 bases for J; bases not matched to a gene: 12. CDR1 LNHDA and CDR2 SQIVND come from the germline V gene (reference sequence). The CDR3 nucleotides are TGTGCCAGTAGTCCCTATCCCGGGAGGAAGAACGAGCAGTACTTC. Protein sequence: CASSPYPGRKNEQYF.

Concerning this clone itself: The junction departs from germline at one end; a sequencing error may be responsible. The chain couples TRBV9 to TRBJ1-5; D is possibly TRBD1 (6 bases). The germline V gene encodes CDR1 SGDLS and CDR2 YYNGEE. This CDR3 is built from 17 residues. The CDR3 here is CASSNCGGPAGKQPQHF. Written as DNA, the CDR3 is TGTGCCAGCAGCAATTGTGGGGGGCCCGCGGGCAAACAGCCCCAGCATTTT.

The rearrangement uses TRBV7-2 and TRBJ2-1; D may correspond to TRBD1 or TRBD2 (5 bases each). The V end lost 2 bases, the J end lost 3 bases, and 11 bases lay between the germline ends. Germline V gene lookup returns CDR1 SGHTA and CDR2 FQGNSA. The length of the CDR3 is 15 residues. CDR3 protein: CASSLQRGRYNEQFF. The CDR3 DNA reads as TGTGCCAGCAGCTTACAACGGGGCCGCTACAATGAGCAGTTCTTC.

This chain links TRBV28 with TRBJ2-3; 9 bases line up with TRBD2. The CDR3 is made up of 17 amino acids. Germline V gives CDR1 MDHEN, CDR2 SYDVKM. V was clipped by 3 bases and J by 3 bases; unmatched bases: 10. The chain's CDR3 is CASSLGLARWGTDTQYF. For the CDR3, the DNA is TGTGCCAGCAGTTTGGGACTAGCCAGATGGGGGACAGATACGCAGTATTTT.

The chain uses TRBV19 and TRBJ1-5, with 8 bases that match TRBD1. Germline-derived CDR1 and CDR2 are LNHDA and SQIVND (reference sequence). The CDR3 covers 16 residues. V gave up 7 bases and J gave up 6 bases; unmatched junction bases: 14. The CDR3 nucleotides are TGTGCCAGTACCCCACGAGGCAGGGGGCAGGGTCAGCCCCAGCATTTT. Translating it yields CASTPRGRGQGQPQHF.

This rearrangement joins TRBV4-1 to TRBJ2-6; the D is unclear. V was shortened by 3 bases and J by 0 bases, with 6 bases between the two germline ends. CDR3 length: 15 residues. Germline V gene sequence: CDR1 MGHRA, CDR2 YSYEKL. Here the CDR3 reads CASSQQNSGANVLTF. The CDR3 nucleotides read TGCGCCAGCAGCCAGCAAAACTCTGGGGCCAACGTCCTGACTTTC.